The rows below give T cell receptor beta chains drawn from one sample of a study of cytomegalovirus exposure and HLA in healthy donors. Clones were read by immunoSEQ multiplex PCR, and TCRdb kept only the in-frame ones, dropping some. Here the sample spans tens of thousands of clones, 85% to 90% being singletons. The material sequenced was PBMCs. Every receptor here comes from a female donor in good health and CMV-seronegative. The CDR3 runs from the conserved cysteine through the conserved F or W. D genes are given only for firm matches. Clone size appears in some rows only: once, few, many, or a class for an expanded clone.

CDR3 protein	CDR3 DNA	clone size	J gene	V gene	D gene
CASSPEQGRGNIQYF	TGCGCCAGCAGCCCAGAACAGGGACGGGGAAACATTCAGTACTTC	NA	TRBJ2-4	TRBV5-1	NA
CASSFVPGLTLVTQYF	TGTGCCAGCAGCTTCGTACCGGGACTGACGTTAGTTACGCAGTATTTT	NA	TRBJ2-3	TRBV7-9	NA
CASSLASSMNTEAFF	TGTGCCAGCAGTTTGGCCAGTTCCATGAACACTGAAGCTTTCTTT	few	TRBJ1-1	TRBV27	NA
CASSTLEVAGTYEQYF	TGTGCCAGCAGTACCCTCGAGGTAGCGGGAACCTACGAGCAGTACTTC	NA	TRBJ2-7	TRBV2	TRBD2
CASRSQGNTDTQYF	TGTGCCAGCAGGTCACAGGGGAACACAGATACGCAGTATTTT	NA	TRBJ2-3	TRBV6-5	TRBD1
CASSQDRENTGELFF	TGTGCCAGCAGTCAGGACAGGGAAAACACCGGGGAGCTGTTTTTT	NA	TRBJ2-2	TRBV2	TRBD1
CASSSPLGGVSTDTQYF	TGTGCCAGCAGCTCCCCCCTAGGAGGAGTGAGCACAGATACGCAGTATTTT	NA	TRBJ2-3	TRBV5-4	NA
CASSSTPGRENSPLHF	TGTGCCAGCAGTTCTACACCAGGGCGGGAAAATTCACCCCTCCACTTT	NA	TRBJ1-6	TRBV28	NA
CASRLAGGFNEQFF	TGTGCCAGCAGGTTAGCGGGGGGGTTCAATGAGCAGTTCTTC	once	TRBJ2-1	TRBV7-9	TRBD2
CASRSTSRWDNEQFF	TGTGCCAGCAGGTCGACTTCCCGCTGGGACAATGAGCAGTTCTTC	NA	TRBJ2-1	TRBV6-6	NA
CASSEWRNTGELFF	TGTGCCAGCAGTGAATGGAGGAACACCGGGGAGCTGTTTTTT	NA	TRBJ2-2	TRBV6-1	NA
CASSARRRGRGAGTGELFF	TGTGCCAGCAGCGCCCGGCGGCGCGGGAGGGGGGCGGGGACCGGGGAGCTGTTTTTT	NA	TRBJ2-2	TRBV7-8	TRBD2
CASNTGSTDTQYF	TGTGCCAGCAACACGGGGAGCACAGATACGCAGTATTTT	NA	TRBJ2-3	TRBV28	NA
CASSVATTRLETQYF	TGTGCCAGCAGCGTAGCTACTACGCGGTTAGAGACCCAGTACTTC	once	TRBJ2-5	TRBV9	NA
CASSPRDGVREQFF	TGTGCCAGCAGTCCGCGGGATGGGGTGCGCGAGCAGTTCTTC	NA	TRBJ2-1	TRBV28	NA
CASSEMGTSGVSSYNEQFF	TGTGCCAGCAGTGAAATGGGGACTAGCGGGGTGAGCTCCTACAATGAGCAGTTCTTC	NA	TRBJ2-1	TRBV6-1	TRBD2
CAISDMLAGATEQYF	TGTGCCATCAGTGATATGCTAGCGGGAGCTACCGAGCAGTACTTC	NA	TRBJ2-7	TRBV10-3	TRBD2
CASSKGGLNSQDTQYF	TGCGCCAGCAGTAAGGGGGGGCTTAATTCGCAGGATACGCAGTATTTT	NA	TRBJ2-3	TRBV10-2	NA
CASSATGEADTQYF	TGTGCCAGCAGTGCGACGGGGGAGGCAGATACGCAGTATTTT	NA	TRBJ2-3	TRBV6-4	NA
CASSLGLAGGLNTQYF	TGTGCCAGCAGCTTGGGACTAGCGGGAGGTTTAAATACGCAGTATTTT	NA	TRBJ2-3	TRBV5-8	TRBD2
CASSKGQGKNQPQHF	TGTGCCAGCAGTAAAGGACAGGGGAAAAATCAGCCCCAGCATTTT	once	TRBJ1-5	TRBV2	TRBD1
CASSLSTGPDYGYTF	TGTGCCAGCAGCCTCTCGACAGGACCGGACTATGGCTACACCTTC	NA	TRBJ1-2	TRBV7-8	NA
CASRAGTTNYGYTF	TGTGCCAGCAGAGCCGGGACTACAAACTATGGCTACACCTTC	NA	TRBJ1-2	TRBV7-9	NA
CASSLAGASSYNEQFF	TGTGCCAGCAGCTTGGCAGGGGCTAGCTCCTACAATGAGCAGTTCTTC	NA	TRBJ2-1	TRBV5-8	NA
CASSYSGGKGEQYF	TGTGCCAGCAGTTACTCGGGCGGGAAGGGCGAGCAGTACTTC	NA	TRBJ2-7	TRBV6-5	NA
CASSLDRVGNEQFF	TGTGCCAGCAGCCTTGACAGGGTGGGTAATGAGCAGTTCTTC	NA	TRBJ2-1	TRBV7-3	TRBD1
CASSSEGKPYNEQFF	TGTGCCAGCAGTTCGGAGGGGAAGCCCTACAATGAGCAGTTCTTC	NA	TRBJ2-1	TRBV6-1	NA
CASSPTGFPYEQYF	TGTGCCAGCAGCCCGACGGGGTTCCCCTACGAGCAGTACTTC	once	TRBJ2-7	TRBV7-8	NA
CASSEGQGSGYTF	TGTGCCAGCAGTGAGGGACAGGGTAGTGGCTACACCTTC	NA	TRBJ1-2	TRBV2	TRBD1
CASSLGGGGFGQETQYF	TGCGCCAGCAGCTTGGGTGGTGGGGGGTTCGGCCAAGAGACCCAGTACTTC	NA	TRBJ2-5	TRBV5-1	NA
CASSSPDRVVTEAFF	TGCGCCAGCAGCTCTCCGGACAGGGTTGTGACTGAAGCTTTCTTT	NA	TRBJ1-1	TRBV5-1	TRBD1
CASSLAIPGLIRQVPDTQYF	TGTGCCAGCAGCTTAGCTATCCCGGGTCTTATACGACAGGTCCCAGATACGCAGTATTTT	NA	TRBJ2-3	TRBV7-6	NA
CASSQVDRARGYSYNEQFF	TGTGCCAGCAGCCAAGTCGATAGGGCCCGAGGGTATTCCTACAATGAGCAGTTCTTC	NA	TRBJ2-1	TRBV14	NA
CASTLRVGRQPQHF	TGTGCCAGTACCCTTCGGGTGGGTCGGCAGCCCCAGCATTTT	NA	TRBJ1-5	TRBV19	NA
CASSGFGGSIGELFF	TGTGCCAGCAGTGGCTTCGGGGGGTCTATCGGGGAGCTGTTTTTT	NA	TRBJ2-2	TRBV2	TRBD2
CASSSGEFGQETQYF	TGTGCCAGCAGCTCAGGGGAATTTGGGCAAGAGACCCAGTACTTC	NA	TRBJ2-5	TRBV7-2	NA
CASSEGQVLNTEAFF	TGTGCCAGCAGCGAGGGACAGGTCTTGAACACTGAAGCCTTCTTT	NA	TRBJ1-1	TRBV9	TRBD1
CASSSGVYGYTF	TGTGCCAGCAGCTCCGGGGTCTATGGCTACACCTTC	few	TRBJ1-2	TRBV5-6	NA
CASSLVGAEELFF	TGCGCCAGCAGCTTAGTGGGGGCTGAGGAGCTGTTTTTT	NA	TRBJ2-2	TRBV5-1	NA
CATSRDKGLSYEQYF	TGTGCCACCAGCAGAGATAAAGGACTTTCCTACGAGCAGTACTTC	NA	TRBJ2-7	TRBV15	NA
CASRGLGAGYEQYF	TGTGCCAGCAGGGGTTTGGGGGCGGGTTACGAGCAGTACTTC	NA	TRBJ2-7	TRBV11-2	NA
CASSPPGQGSYGYTF	TGTGCCAGCTCACCACCAGGACAGGGGAGCTATGGCTACACCTTC	NA	TRBJ1-2	TRBV18	TRBD1
CASSIQGAMNTEAFF	TGTGCCAGTAGTATCCAGGGGGCAATGAACACTGAAGCTTTCTTT	NA	TRBJ1-1	TRBV19	TRBD1
CASSQTSGGALLYEQFF	TGCGCCAGCAGCCAAACTAGCGGGGGGGCGTTATTGTATGAGCAGTTCTTC	NA	TRBJ2-1	TRBV4-1	TRBD2
CASSLGGLYGYTF	TGTGCCAGCAGCCTGGGGGGACTCTATGGCTACACCTTC	NA	TRBJ1-2	TRBV5-6	NA
CASSSHDRGFPRLYF	TGTGCCAGCAGTTCACATGACAGGGGGTTCCCTAGGTTGTACTTC	NA	TRBJ2-7	TRBV27	TRBD1
CASSLGQPSTDTQYF	TGTGCCAGCAGCTTGGGACAGCCGAGCACAGATACGCAGTATTTT	NA	TRBJ2-3	TRBV7-6	TRBD1
CASSQSQGQYQETQYF	TGTGCCAGCAGCCAATCACAAGGACAGTACCAAGAGACCCAGTACTTC	NA	TRBJ2-5	TRBV4-2	NA
CASSQAEAGSYNEQFF	TGCGCCAGCAGCCAAGCCGAAGCGGGGAGTTACAATGAGCAGTTCTTC	NA	TRBJ2-1	TRBV4-1	TRBD2
CASSTETGGADTQYF	TGTGCCAGCAGTACCGAAACAGGGGGCGCAGATACGCAGTATTTT	NA	TRBJ2-3	TRBV6-4	TRBD1
CASSPFGGTSGGRETQYF	TGTGCCAGCAGCCCCTTCGGGGGGACTAGCGGGGGCCGGGAGACCCAGTACTTC	few	TRBJ2-5	TRBV5-6	TRBD2
CASSWAGGQPQHF	TGTGCCAGCAGTTGGGCAGGGGGACAGCCCCAGCATTTT	NA	TRBJ1-5	TRBV6-1	TRBD1
CASSSLAGPTYEQYF	TGTGCCAGCAGCTCTCTAGCGGGCCCTACCTACGAGCAGTACTTC	NA	TRBJ2-7	TRBV5-5	TRBD2
CASSPPHRGTNNEQFF	TGTGCCAGCTCACCACCGCACAGGGGGACAAACAATGAGCAGTTCTTC	NA	TRBJ2-1	TRBV18	TRBD1
CASSQTGLAGPDTQYF	TGTGCCAGCAGCCAGACGGGACTAGCGGGGCCAGATACGCAGTATTTT	few	TRBJ2-3	TRBV13	TRBD2